This TCR beta chain was documented in a study of blood T cell repertoires in COVID-19. Study information: T cells, B-cell-depleted T cells, or PBMCs supplied cDNA or gDNA.

In the original workflow: Estimated nucleated cell counts came from reference gene primer amplification. Here immunoSEQ multiplex PCR was the method, and the copy in TCRdb shows in-frame clones only, minus some. V and J calls and clone size are as listed in that table; D and trimming were resolved from the DNA. Of around 140,000 clones listed, 84% are singletons. Germline V gene lookup returns CDR1 SQVTM and CDR2 ANQGSEA. This CDR3 is built from 12 residues. Trimming removed 4 bases from V and 8 bases from J, with 14 bases in between. The V and J genes are TRBV29-1 and TRBJ1-2; TRBD1 is a possible D gene (6 bases). The specimen was peripheral blood. The receptor was isolated from a man aged 55-75 years with active or convalescent COVID-19. The CDR3 DNA reads TGCAGCGTTGGTCTTAGGGGGACAGGCTACACCTTC. Its translation: CSVGLRGTGYTF.